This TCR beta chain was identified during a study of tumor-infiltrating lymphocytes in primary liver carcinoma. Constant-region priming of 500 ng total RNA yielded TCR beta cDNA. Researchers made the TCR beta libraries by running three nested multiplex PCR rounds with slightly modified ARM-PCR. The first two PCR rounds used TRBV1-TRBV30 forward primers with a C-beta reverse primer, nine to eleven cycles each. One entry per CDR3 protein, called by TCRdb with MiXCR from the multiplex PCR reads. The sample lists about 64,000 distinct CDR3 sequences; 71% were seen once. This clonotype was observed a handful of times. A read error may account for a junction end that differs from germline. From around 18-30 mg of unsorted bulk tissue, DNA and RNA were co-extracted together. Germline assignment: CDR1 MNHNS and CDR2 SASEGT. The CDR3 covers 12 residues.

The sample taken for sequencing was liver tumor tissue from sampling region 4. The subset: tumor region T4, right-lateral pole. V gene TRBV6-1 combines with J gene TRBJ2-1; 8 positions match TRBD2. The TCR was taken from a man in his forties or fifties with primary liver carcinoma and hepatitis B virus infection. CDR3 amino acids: CASSKAGDEQFF. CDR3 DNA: TGTGCCAGCAGTAAAGCGGGGGATGAGCAGTTCTTC.